This T cell receptor (beta chain) originates from a study of breast tumors, draining lymph nodes, adjacent tissues. Axillary draining lymph nodes of breast cancer patients supplied the node samples. The CDR3 has 15 amino acids. The V gene's germline CDR1 is SGHVS and CDR2 FQNEAQ. The germline V and J ends were trimmed by 4 bases and 4 bases, with 15 bases remaining between them. TCRdb ran MiXCR on the multiplex PCR reads and lists one entry per CDR3 protein. The sample lists 150,000 to 200,000 distinct CDR3 sequences, roughly 31% occurring once. The source is a female donor with breast cancer. Some clones in this sample may be carry-over from other donors' samples. The chain recombines TRBV7-8 with TRBJ2-3, with a weak D call TRBD1 (6 bases). The material sequenced was axillary lymph node tissue. The CDR3 DNA sequence: TGTGCCAGCAGCTCTCAGGGGAGACGGGCAGATACGCAGTATTTT. It yields the protein CASSSQGRRADTQYF.